This passage covers 13 T cell receptor beta chains from one sample sequenced in a study of cytomegalovirus exposure and HLA in healthy donors. The study ran its PCR with 60 Vbeta and 13 Jbeta primers. Here immunoSEQ multiplex PCR was the method, and the copy in TCRdb shows in-frame clones only, minus some. The table counts tens of thousands of clones; less than 5.5% lies in the top ten. Material for sequencing was PBMCs. The receptors were gathered from a woman in her forties in good health and CMV-seropositive.

The chain recombines TRBV18 with TRBJ2-3, with TRBD2 identical over 10 bases. Germline lookup yields CDR1 KGHSH and CDR2 LQKENI. This CDR3 region has 16 residues. V trimming: 0 bases; J trimming: 5 bases; junction bases outside the gene matches: 5. The DNA of the CDR3 is TGTGCCAGCTCACCACCGGGACTAGCGAATATAGATACGCAGTATTTT. Translation gives CASSPPGLANIDTQYF.

The CDR3 is CATRTGLTEAFF. The CDR3, as DNA: TGTGCCACCCGGACAGGTCTAACTGAAGCTTTCTTT. This chain uses TRBV27 with TRBJ1-1; 7 bases line up with TRBD1. The V segment lost 10 bases and the J segment 5 bases; nucleotides outside the gene matches: 7. This CDR3 region has 12 residues. Germline V gene lookup returns CDR1 MNHEY and CDR2 SMNVEV (reference sequence).

The chain has TRBV29-1 and TRBJ1-1; D is perhaps TRBD1 (5 bases). The CDR3 sequence is 14 residues long. The germline V gene encodes CDR1 SQVTM and CDR2 ANQGSEA. The V and J ends lost 1 base and 4 bases respectively, with 13 bases between them. The CDR3 bases are TGCAGCGTTGAAGGGAGGGCAGGGATCACTGAAGCTTTCTTT. Its protein is CSVEGRAGITEAFF.

The rearrangement links TRBV19 to TRBJ1-5; TRBD1 aligns across 8 bases. The ends lost 8 bases at V and 7 bases at J; junction bases unmatched: 10. CDR3 length equals 14 residues. In germline, CDR1 is LNHDA, CDR2 SQIVND (reference sequence). CDR3 amino acids: CASHLAGGGQPQHF. CDR3 nucleotide sequence: TGTGCCAGTCACTTGGCAGGGGGCGGCCAGCCCCAGCATTTT.

The V call is TRBV9, the J call TRBJ2-6; 9 nucleotides match TRBD2. V shed 0 bases, J shed 4 bases, and the junction held 5 bases outside the gene matches. Germline CDR1 is SGDLS and CDR2 is YYNGEE. The CDR3 sequence is 17 residues long. The CDR3 DNA reads TGTGCCAGCAGCGTAGAACTAGCGGGTACCGGGGCCAACGTCCTGACTTTC. Its protein product is CASSVELAGTGANVLTF.

The V gene is TRBV7-2, the J gene TRBJ1-1; D remains unclear. V shed 2 bases and J shed 4 bases, with 5 bases lying between them. In germline, CDR1 is SGHTA, CDR2 FQGNSA. The CDR3 loop spans 12 amino acids. The CDR3 loop reads CASSLPRTEAFF. The DNA of the CDR3 is TGTGCCAGCAGCTTACCCCGCACTGAAGCTTTCTTT.

The V gene is TRBV25-1, the J gene TRBJ2-5; TRBD2 matches at 13 bases. CDR3 size: 16 residues. The germline CDR1 and CDR2 sequences are MGHDK and SYGVNS. The V gene end was trimmed by 5 bases and the J gene end by 4 bases; junction bases not matched to a gene: 7. The CDR3 DNA sequence: TGTGCCAGCAGTTCTCCCGGGACTAGCGGGACAGAGACCCAGTACTTC. It specifies CASSSPGTSGTETQYF.

CDR3 in DNA: TGTGCCAGCGTTGAGGGTGGCTACACCTTC. Protein product: CASVEGGYTF. The chain joins TRBV2 to TRBJ1-2; D gene ambiguous. Germline assignment: CDR1 SNHLY and CDR2 FYNNEI. Trimming cost V 8 bases and J 7 bases, with 8 bases left between them. The CDR3 totals 10 residues.

CDR3 sequence (DNA): TGCAGCGTCTCGACTAGCACAGATACGCAGTATTTT. Its translation is CSVSTSTDTQYF. The V and J genes are TRBV29-1 and TRBJ2-3; D is unclear. The V end lost 6 bases, the J end lost 0 bases, and 7 bases lay between the germline ends. The CDR3 has 12 amino acids. The germline V gene has CDR1 SQVTM and CDR2 ANQGSEA.

The gene calls are TRBV19 and TRBJ2-7; a possible D gene is TRBD2 (5 bases). The V gene lost 3 bases and the J gene lost 5 bases, with 11 bases spanning the gap. The CDR3 is 13 amino acids. CDR1 is LNHDA, CDR2 SQIVND, per germline (reference sequence). The CDR3 region has the DNA TGTGCCAGTAGTATGAGGGTGAGGGACGAGCAGTACTTC. Its protein is CASSMRVRDEQYF. Filled out from reference TRBV19 and TRBJ2-7, the complete variable domain reads DGGITQSPKYLFRKEGQNVTLSCEQNLNHDAMYWYRQDPGQGLRLIYYSQIVNDFQKGDIAEGYSVSREKKESFPLTVTSAQKNPTAFYLCASSMRVRDEQYFGPGTRLTVT.

This chain joins TRBV5-4 and TRBJ1-2, with 8 bases matching TRBD1. The ends lost 5 bases at V and 0 bases at J; junction bases unmatched: 6. Per the germline V gene, CDR1 is SGHNT and CDR2 is YYREEE (reference sequence). There are 15 residues in the CDR3. This chain's CDR3 is CASRGQEKTNYGYTF. The CDR3 region has the DNA TGTGCCAGCAGGGGACAGGAAAAAACTAACTATGGCTACACCTTC.

V gene TRBV6-1 combines with J gene TRBJ2-1; no reliable D call. CDR3 size: 15 residues. V lost 5 bases and J 4 bases, leaving 15 bases between the germline ends. Germline V lookup: CDR1 MNHNS, CDR2 SASEGT. CDR3 in amino acids: CASSPSSTGYNEQFF. For the CDR3, the DNA is TGTGCCAGCAGTCCGAGCTCAACCGGGTACAATGAGCAGTTCTTC.

J is TRBJ2-5 and V is TRBV9; D is undetermined. Germline assignment: CDR1 SGDLS and CDR2 YYNGEE. The CDR3 sequence is 14 residues long. Trimming left V 3 bases short and J 2 bases short, with 11 bases between. The CDR3 nucleotides read TGTGCCAGCAGCGGCCCCGGGTCTCAAGAGACCCAGTACTTC. Translated, it gives CASSGPGSQETQYF.